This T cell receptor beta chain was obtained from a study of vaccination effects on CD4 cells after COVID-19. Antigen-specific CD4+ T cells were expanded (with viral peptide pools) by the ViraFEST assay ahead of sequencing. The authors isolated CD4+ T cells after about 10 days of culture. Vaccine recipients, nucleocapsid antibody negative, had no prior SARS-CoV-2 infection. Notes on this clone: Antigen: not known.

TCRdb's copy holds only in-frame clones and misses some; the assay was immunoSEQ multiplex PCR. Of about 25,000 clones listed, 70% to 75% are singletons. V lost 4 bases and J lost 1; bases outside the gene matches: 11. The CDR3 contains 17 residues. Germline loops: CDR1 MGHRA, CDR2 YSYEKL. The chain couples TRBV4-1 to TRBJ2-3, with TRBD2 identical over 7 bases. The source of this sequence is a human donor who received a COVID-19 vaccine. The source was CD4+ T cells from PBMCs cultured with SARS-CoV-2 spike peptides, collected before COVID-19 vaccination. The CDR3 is CASSPLRGVFRTDTQYF. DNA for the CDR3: TGCGCCAGCAGCCCCCTCCGGGGGGTCTTCCGCACAGATACGCAGTATTTT.